Below, 19 T cell receptor beta chains from the same sample are listed, as sequenced in a study of cytomegalovirus exposure and HLA in healthy donors. Vbeta (60) and Jbeta (13) primers were used in the PCR. Assay used: immunoSEQ multiplex PCR; TCRdb lists only in-frame clones, some missing. The table has about 150,000 clones, approximately 78% seen once. The source material was PBMCs. The receptors come from a male donor in good health and CMV-seronegative.

This clone appeared a single time. The chain combines TRBV28 with TRBJ1-3; D perhaps matches TRBD1 (6 bases). V lost 7 bases and J lost 1, with 11 bases in between. This CDR3 is 14 amino acids long. CDR1 is MDHEN and CDR2 is SYDVKM in the germline V gene. The CDR3 here is CASKGVRSGNTIYF. The CDR3, as DNA: TGTGCCAGCAAGGGGGTGAGGTCTGGAAACACCATATATTTT.

V and J are TRBV28 and TRBJ1-4, with unresolved D. V was shortened by 4 bases and J by 4 bases, with 7 bases between the two germline ends. The CDR3 is made up of 13 amino acids. CDR1 and CDR2 from the germline V gene are MDHEN and SYDVKM. CDR3 sequence reads: CASSSDYNEKLFF. The DNA for the CDR3 is TGTGCCAGCAGTTCAGACTATAATGAAAAACTGTTTTTT.

This rearrangement joins TRBV6-1 to TRBJ2-3, with D maybe TRBD2 (5 bases). Germline CDR1 MNHNS, CDR2 SASEGT. Trimming shortened V by 2 bases and J by 5 bases, and 11 bases separated the two germline ends. This CDR3 region has 14 residues. For the CDR3, the DNA is TGTGCCAGCAGTGAAAAAGCGGCGCAAGATACGCAGTATTTT. It codes for CASSEKAAQDTQYF.

The CDR3 region is CASSLYNSPLHF. CDR3 bases: TGTGCCAGCAGTCTGTATAATTCACCCCTCCACTTT. The chain joins TRBV27 to TRBJ1-6; no reliable D call. Trimming left V 5 bases short and J 4 bases short, with 3 bases between. The CDR3 spans 12 residues. Per germline, CDR1 MNHEY and CDR2 SMNVEV (reference sequence).

The V and J genes are TRBV20-1 and TRBJ1-1, with 7 bases identical to TRBD1. This CDR3 is built from 11 residues. V trimming: 4 bases; J trimming: 8 bases; junction bases outside the gene matches: 4. Germline CDR1 and CDR2: DFQATT and SNEGSKA (reference sequence). The CDR3 nucleotides read TGCAGTGCTAACAGGGGCACCGAAGCTTTCTTT. Translation: CSANRGTEAFF.

The chain uses TRBV7-6 and TRBJ1-6; no clear D gene. V lost 5 bases, J lost 9 bases, and 17 bases lay in between. This CDR3 spans 15 amino acids. Germline loops: CDR1 SGHVS, CDR2 FNYEAQ. The CDR3 bases are TGTGCCAGCAGCCAGAGTTCGGGTTCTAGTTCACCCCTCCACTTT. Translated: CASSQSSGSSSPLHF.

The chain is built from TRBV7-2 and TRBJ2-5; TRBD1 aligns across 9 bases. The CDR3 spans 15 residues. V lost 5 bases and J lost 3; bases outside the gene matches: 7. Germline lookup yields CDR1 SGHTA and CDR2 FQGNSA. The CDR3 spells CASSGHRGRKETQYF. The CDR3 DNA is TGTGCCAGCAGCGGCCACAGGGGGCGCAAAGAGACCCAGTACTTC.

The rearrangement uses TRBV28 and TRBJ1-4; 7 bases are shared with TRBD1. This CDR3 is 13 amino acids long. Per the germline V gene, CDR1 is MDHEN and CDR2 is SYDVKM. V shed 5 bases and J 5 bases; nucleotides not matched to a gene: 2. Here the CDR3 DNA reads TGTGCCAGCAGTAGGGGGCTGAATGAAAAACTGTTTTTT. Protein sequence: CASSRGLNEKLFF.

The chain uses TRBV5-1 and TRBJ1-4, with 7 bases matching TRBD1. This CDR3 has 14 amino acids. Germline trimming cut 4 bases from V and 8 bases from J; bases unmatched to any gene: 8. Germline lookup yields CDR1 SGHRS and CDR2 YFSETQ. The CDR3 DNA follows: TGCGCCAGCAGCACTCAGGGGGTGAGGGAAAAACTGTTTTTT. Residues: CASSTQGVREKLFF.

This sequence joins TRBV6-1 and TRBJ1-1; TRBD1 might be the D (6 bases). The CDR3 extends over 14 amino acids. Germline CDR1 and CDR2: MNHNS and SASEGT. Between the trimmed V and J ends, which lost 2 bases and 3 bases, there was a span of 10 bases. The CDR3 DNA follows: TGTGCCAGCAGTGAACTTAGGGGGTACACTGAAGCTTTCTTT. Its translation: CASSELRGYTEAFF.

This chain connects TRBV5-6 to TRBJ2-7, with 8 bases identical to TRBD1. The ends lost 1 base at V and 1 base at J; junction bases unmatched: 10. Germline CDR1 is SGHDT and CDR2 is YYEEEE. The CDR3 has 17 amino acids. CDR3 sequence: CASSLRPGGPPSYEQYF. The CDR3 coding sequence is TGTGCCAGCAGCTTGAGGCCAGGGGGCCCCCCTTCCTACGAGCAGTACTTC.

This rearrangement joins TRBV7-2 to TRBJ2-7; 7 nucleotides align to TRBD1. J lost 0 bases, V lost 6 bases, and 8 bases had no gene match. This CDR3 has 15 residues. CDR1 is SGHTA and CDR2 is FQGNSA in the germline V gene. The CDR3, as DNA: TGTGCCAGCAGAACCGCTGGGACAGTCTCCTACGAGCAGTACTTC. Translation gives CASRTAGTVSYEQYF.

The V and J genes are TRBV7-2 and TRBJ1-1, with 7 bases fitting TRBD1. CDR1 and CDR2 from the germline V gene are SGHTA and FQGNSA. J lost 1 base, V lost 5 bases, and 7 bases had no gene match. This CDR3 has 15 residues. CDR3 nucleotides: TGTGCCAGCAGCCCTAGGGGACAGTCGAACACTGAAGCTTTCTTT. It encodes CASSPRGQSNTEAFF. Drawing the rest from reference TRBV7-2 and TRBJ1-1, the complete variable domain is GAGVSQSPSNKVTEKGKDVELRCDPISGHTALYWYRQSLGQGLEFLIYFQGNSAPDKSGLPSDRFSAERTGGSVSTLTIQRTQQEDSAVYLCASSPRGQSNTEAFFGQGTRLTVV.

The V gene is TRBV7-8, the J gene TRBJ2-7, with 7 bases aligning to TRBD2. Germline CDR1 is SGHVS and CDR2 is FQNEAQ. This CDR3 region has 17 residues. The trim removed 1 base at V and 3 bases at J, leaving 12 bases unmatched. The CDR3 sequence is CASSLGSSGTFGYEQYF. Here the CDR3 DNA reads TGTGCCAGCAGCTTAGGGTCGAGCGGGACGTTCGGCTACGAGCAGTACTTC.

A few counts support this clone. The gene calls are TRBV6-1 and TRBJ1-5; 9 bases align to TRBD1. The CDR3 contains 15 residues. Germline values: CDR1 MNHNS, CDR2 SASEGT. Trimming took 6 bases from V and 7 from J; bases not matched to a gene: 10. Here the CDR3 DNA reads TGTGCCAGCAGGAAACCGGGACAGGGAAGCCAGCCCCAGCATTTT. It codes for CASRKPGQGSQPQHF.

The V and J genes are TRBV6-6 and TRBJ2-3; unclear D gene. Germline CDR1 reads MNHNY; CDR2 reads SVGAGI (reference sequence). Trimming removed 6 bases at V and 9 bases at J, with 16 bases between. This CDR3 has 13 amino acids. CDR3 bases: TGTGCCAGCAGCTACCGACAAGCTGAGACGCAGTATTTT. Protein: CASSYRQAETQYF.

A single count supports this clone. This sequence joins TRBV13 and TRBJ2-5; D unresolved. The J call is in doubt because the DNA end fits TRBJ2-7 better. Germline CDR1 is PRHDT and CDR2 is FYEKMQ (reference sequence). This CDR3 is built from 12 residues. The DNA for the CDR3 is TGTGCCAGCAGCCTACCTTCCTACGAGCAGTACTTC. Translating gives CASSLPSYEQYF.

The chain carries TRBV6-1 and TRBJ2-3; 7 nucleotides line up with TRBD2. There are 19 residues in the CDR3. Germline V gene lookup returns CDR1 MNHNS and CDR2 SASEGT. V gave up 3 bases and J gave up 0 bases; unmatched junction bases: 15. CDR3 protein: CASSDLGISGAPSTDTQYF. CDR3 coding DNA: TGTGCCAGCAGTGATCTCGGGATAAGCGGGGCCCCTAGCACAGATACGCAGTATTTT.

The V and J genes are TRBV30 and TRBJ1-4; 8 positions agree with TRBD1. The V gene end was trimmed by 5 bases and the J gene end by 7 bases; junction bases not matched to a gene: 9. This CDR3 is built from 14 residues. CDR1 and CDR2 from the germline V gene are GTSNPN and SVGIG (reference sequence). As DNA, the CDR3 is TGTGCCTGGGGGCCGGGGACAGGCCCTGAAAAACTGTTTTTT. This gives the protein CAWGPGTGPEKLFF.